These 3 T cell receptor beta chains were sequenced from one sample in a study of T cell changes during pregnancy in multiple sclerosis (dated by TCRdb to between 2018 and 2021). The library was obtained by the immunoSEQ multiplex PCR assay. TCRdb's version of the immuneACCESS table is confined to in-frame rearrangements and falls short of the full clone set. An unresolved V gene accounts for under half of the shortfall where checked; the remainder is of unknown origin. The sample yields some 38,000 clones; roughly 89% were counted once. 0.6% to 0.8% of the sample goes to the ten largest clones. The sample consisted of CD4+ T cells from peripheral blood mononuclear cells, taken in the second trimester of pregnancy. The receptors originated from a female donor in good health, enrolled as a control in a pregnancy study.

CDR3: CASSPGPEYEQYF. CDR3 in DNA: TGTGCCAGCAGCCCAGGGCCGGAGTACGAGCAGTACTTC. The chain has TRBV11-1 and TRBJ2-7, with TRBD1 as a possible D gene (5 bases). Trimming took off 5 bases at V and 4 bases at J, with 12 bases between the two ends. This CDR3 spans 13 amino acids. CDR1 SGHAT and CDR2 FQDESV come from the germline V gene (reference sequence). The whole variable domain, filled in from reference TRBV11-1 and TRBJ2-7, reads EAEVAQSPRYKITEKSQAVAFWCDPISGHATLYWYRQILGQGPELLVQFQDESVVDDSQLPKDRFSAERLKGVDSTLKIQPAELGDSAMYLCASSPGPEYEQYFGPGTRLTVT.

V gene TRBV5-1 combines with J gene TRBJ1-3; D call uncertain. Looked up from germline, CDR1 is SGHRS and CDR2 is YFSETQ. Trimming took off 3 bases at V and 4 bases at J, with 14 bases between the two ends. The CDR3 covers 15 residues. CDR3 region: CASSSVASEGNTIYF. The DNA for the CDR3 is TGCGCCAGCAGCTCGGTGGCTTCGGAGGGAAACACCATATATTTT.

The chain employs TRBV28 and TRBJ2-7; TRBD1 agrees at 11 bases. Germline V gives CDR1 MDHEN, CDR2 SYDVKM. After removal of 6 bases from V and 3 bases from J, the junction contained 7 bases not matched to a gene. There are 15 residues in the CDR3. The CDR3 region is CASSQRTGGYYEQYF. The CDR3, as DNA: TGTGCCAGCAGCCAGAGGACAGGGGGCTACTACGAGCAGTACTTC.